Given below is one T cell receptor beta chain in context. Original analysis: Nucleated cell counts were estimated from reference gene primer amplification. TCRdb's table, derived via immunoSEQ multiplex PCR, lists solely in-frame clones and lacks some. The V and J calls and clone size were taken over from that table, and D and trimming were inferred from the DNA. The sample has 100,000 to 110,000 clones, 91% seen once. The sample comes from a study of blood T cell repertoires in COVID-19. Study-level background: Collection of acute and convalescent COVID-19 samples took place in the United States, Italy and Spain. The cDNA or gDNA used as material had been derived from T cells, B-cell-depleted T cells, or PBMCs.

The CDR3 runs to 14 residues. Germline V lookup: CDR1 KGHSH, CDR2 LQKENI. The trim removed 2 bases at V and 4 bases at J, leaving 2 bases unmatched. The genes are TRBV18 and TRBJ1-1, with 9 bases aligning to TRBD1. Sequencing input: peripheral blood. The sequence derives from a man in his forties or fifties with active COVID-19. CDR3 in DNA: TGTGCCAGCTCACCATCGGGACAGGGCACTGAAGCTTTCTTT. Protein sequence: CASSPSGQGTEAFF.